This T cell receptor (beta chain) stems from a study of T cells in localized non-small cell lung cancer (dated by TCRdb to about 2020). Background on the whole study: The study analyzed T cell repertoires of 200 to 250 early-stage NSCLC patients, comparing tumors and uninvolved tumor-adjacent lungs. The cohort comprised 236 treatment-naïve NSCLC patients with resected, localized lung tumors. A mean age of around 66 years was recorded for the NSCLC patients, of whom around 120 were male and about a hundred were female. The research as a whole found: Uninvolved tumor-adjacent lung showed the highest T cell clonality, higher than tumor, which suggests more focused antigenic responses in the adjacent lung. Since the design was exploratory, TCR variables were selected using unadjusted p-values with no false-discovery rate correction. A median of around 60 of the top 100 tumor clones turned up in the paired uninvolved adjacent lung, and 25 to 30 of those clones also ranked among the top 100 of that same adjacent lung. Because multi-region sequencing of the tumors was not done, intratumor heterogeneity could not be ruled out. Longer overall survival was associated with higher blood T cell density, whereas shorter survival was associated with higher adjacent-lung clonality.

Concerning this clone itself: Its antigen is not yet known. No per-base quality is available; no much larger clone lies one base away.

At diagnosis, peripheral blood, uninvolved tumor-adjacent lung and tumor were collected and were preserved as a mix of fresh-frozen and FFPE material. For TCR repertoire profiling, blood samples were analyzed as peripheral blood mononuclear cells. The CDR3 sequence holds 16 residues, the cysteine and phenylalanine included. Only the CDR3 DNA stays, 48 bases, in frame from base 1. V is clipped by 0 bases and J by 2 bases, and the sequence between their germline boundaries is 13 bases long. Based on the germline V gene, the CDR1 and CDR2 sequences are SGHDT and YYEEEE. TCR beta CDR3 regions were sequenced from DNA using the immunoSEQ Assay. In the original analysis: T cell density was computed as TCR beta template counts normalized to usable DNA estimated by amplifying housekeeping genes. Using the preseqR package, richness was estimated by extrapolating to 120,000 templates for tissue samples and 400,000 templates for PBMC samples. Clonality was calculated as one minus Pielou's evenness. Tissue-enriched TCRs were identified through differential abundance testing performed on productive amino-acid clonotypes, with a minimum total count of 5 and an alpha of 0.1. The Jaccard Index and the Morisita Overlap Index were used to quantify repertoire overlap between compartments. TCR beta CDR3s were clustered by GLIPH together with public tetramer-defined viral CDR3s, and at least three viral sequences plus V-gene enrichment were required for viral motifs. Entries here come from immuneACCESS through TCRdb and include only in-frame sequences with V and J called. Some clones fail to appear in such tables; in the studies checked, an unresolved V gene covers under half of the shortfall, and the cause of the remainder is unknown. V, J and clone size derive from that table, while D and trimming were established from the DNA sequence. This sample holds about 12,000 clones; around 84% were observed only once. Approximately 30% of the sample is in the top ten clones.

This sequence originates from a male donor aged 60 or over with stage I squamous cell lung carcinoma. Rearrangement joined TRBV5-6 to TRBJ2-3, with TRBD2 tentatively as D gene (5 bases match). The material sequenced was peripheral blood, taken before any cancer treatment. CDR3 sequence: CASSLADSQPTDTQYF. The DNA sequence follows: TGTGCCAGCAGCTTGGCGGACTCCCAACCCACAGATACGCAGTATTTT.